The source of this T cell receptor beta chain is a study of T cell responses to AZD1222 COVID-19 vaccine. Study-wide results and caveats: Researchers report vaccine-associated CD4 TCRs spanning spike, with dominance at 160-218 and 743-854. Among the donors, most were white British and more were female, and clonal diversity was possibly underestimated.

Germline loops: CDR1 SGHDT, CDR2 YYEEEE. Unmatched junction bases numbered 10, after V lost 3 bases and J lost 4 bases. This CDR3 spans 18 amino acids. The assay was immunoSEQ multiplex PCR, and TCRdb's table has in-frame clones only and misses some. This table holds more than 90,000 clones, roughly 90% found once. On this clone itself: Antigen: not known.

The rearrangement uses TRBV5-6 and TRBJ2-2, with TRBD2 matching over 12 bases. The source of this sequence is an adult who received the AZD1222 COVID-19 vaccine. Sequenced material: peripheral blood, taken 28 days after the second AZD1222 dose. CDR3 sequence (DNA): TGTGCCAGCAGCTATCGGACTAGCGGGGTAGTAGGCACCGGGGAGCTGTTTTTT. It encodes CASSYRTSGVVGTGELFF. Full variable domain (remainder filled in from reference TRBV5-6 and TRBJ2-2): DAGVTQSPTHLIKTRGQQVTLRCSPKSGHDTVSWYQQALGQGPQFIFQYYEEEERQRGNFPDRFSGHQFPNYSSELNVNALLLGDSALYLCASSYRTSGVVGTGELFFGEGSRLTVL.